The source of this T cell receptor (beta chain) is a study of PD-1 blockade in mismatch repair-deficient tumors listed by TCRdb under 2017. Background for the entire study: The trial enrolled under 90 consecutive patients with roughly 13 mismatch repair-deficient cancer types between September 2013 and 2016, all previously treated and progressing. Tumor-associated T cell clones in the peripheral blood of patients responding to PD-1 blockade were tracked using deep sequencing of TCR CDR3 regions. General findings and caveats noted by the study authors: Rapid expansion after pembrolizumab followed by contraction, generally before radiologic responses, was shown by tumor-resident clones, which were often undetectable in blood before treatment.

Mismatch repair deficiency was established in every enrolled patient by polymerase chain reaction or immunohistochemistry. Three patients who responded to pembrolizumab therapy underwent TCR sequencing. Pembrolizumab PD-1 blockade was prospectively tested in advanced mismatch repair-deficient cancers, regardless of tissue of origin, in the phase II trial. Peripheral blood T cell samples were collected serially, before PD-1 blockade began and at several time points afterward. Blood sampling times were reported as weeks after the first pembrolizumab dose. The library relied on the immunoSEQ multiplex PCR assay. The clones in this table, taken by TCRdb from immuneACCESS, are in-frame only. Not every clone is retained; where verified, under half of the shortfall comes from an unresolved V gene, and the cause of the rest is unknown. In all, the sample holds 77,000 or so clones, and more than 80% of those were seen once. Of the sample, approximately 5.1% is held by the ten largest clones.

From the cysteine up to the phenylalanine, the CDR3 has a length of 18 residues. Only CDR3 DNA remains: 54 bases, in frame from the first base. Relative to germline, V is missing 2 bases and J is missing 1 base, with 10 bases of the junction outside any gene match. Comments on this clone: Its antigen remains unidentified. No base quality information exists; no much larger clone differs at one position.

The source material was peripheral blood, sampled 44 weeks after starting pembrolizumab. The chain uses TRBV23-1 and TRBJ2-2; TRBD1 aligns with 7 central bases. TRBV23-1 falls under the ORF class, with uncertain function. The source of this sequence is an adult with mismatch repair-deficient cancer. The DNA sequence is as follows: TGCGCCAGCAGTCAACTCGAGAGCCGGGACAGGAACACCGGGGAGCTGTTTTTT. The translation is CASSQLESRDRNTGELFF.